This passage covers 13 T cell receptor beta chains from one sample sequenced in a study of blood T cell repertoires in COVID-19 (dated by TCRdb to the early 2020s). Libraries were constructed by the immunoSEQ multiplex PCR assay. TCRdb obtained this table from immuneACCESS and retained in-frame rearrangements with V and J assigned. These tables miss some clones; where compared with another copy, unresolved V genes account for less than half of the shortfall, and the remainder is unexplained. The sample data list 69,000 or so clones, and roughly 80% of these were observed just once. 9% to 10% of the sample is in the top ten clones. The specimen sequenced was peripheral blood. These receptors were collected from an elderly woman with acute or convalescent COVID-19.

The chain has TRBV3-1 (or the pseudogene TRBV3-2) and TRBJ1-4; D is possibly TRBD1 (6 bases). Germline CDR1 LGHDT, CDR2 YNNKEL (reference sequence). This CDR3 has 14 residues. Between the trimmed V and J ends, which lost 1 base and 4 bases, there was a span of 7 bases. The CDR3, as DNA: TGTGCCAGCAGCCAAGGACAGGTTAATGAAAAACTGTTTTTT. Its protein is CASSQGQVNEKLFF.

The table lists this clone with a count of one. The gene calls are TRBV4-1 and TRBJ2-2; D is perhaps TRBD2 (5 bases). Germline-derived CDR1 and CDR2 are MGHRA and YSYEKL. Trimming pared 6 bases from V and 1 base from J, leaving 6 bases between. The CDR3 has 13 residues. CDR3 bases: TGCGCCAGCAGAGGAGGGAACACCGGGGAGCTGTTTTTT. The encoded protein is CASRGGNTGELFF.

This clone appeared once. V usage is TRBV18 and J usage is TRBJ2-1; D is possibly TRBD2 (8 bases). The CDR3 contains 17 residues. Germline loops: CDR1 KGHSH, CDR2 LQKENI. The germline V and J ends were trimmed by 3 bases and 6 bases, with 21 bases remaining between them. CDR3 in amino acids: CASSPSYRGRGGNEQFF. As DNA, the CDR3 is TGTGCCAGCTCACCGTCATACAGGGGCCGGGGGGGCAATGAGCAGTTCTTC. Full variable domain (outside the CDR3, taken from reference TRBV18 and TRBJ2-1): NAGVMQNPRHLVRRRGQEARLRCSPMKGHSHVYWYRQLPEEGLKFMVYLQKENIIDESGMPKERFSAEFPKEGPSILRIQQVVRGDSAAYFCASSPSYRGRGGNEQFFGPGTRLTVL.

The genes are TRBV10-3 and TRBJ2-7; D gene ambiguous. V lost 2 bases and J lost 3, with 5 bases in between. The CDR3 has 12 amino acids. Germline V gene data show CDR1 as ENHRY and CDR2 as SYGVKD. CDR3 sequence (DNA): TGTGCCATCAGTGAGCGAGACTACGAGCAGTACTTC. Its translation: CAISERDYEQYF.

The rearrangement joins TRBV6-2 or TRBV6-3 to TRBJ2-7; D might be TRBD2 (7 bases). Germline V gene data show CDR1 as MNHEY and CDR2 as SVGEGT. The CDR3 runs 15 residues. V lost 2 bases, J lost 2 bases, and 13 bases lay in between. CDR3 nucleotides: TGTGCCAGCAGTTACGGGGGGGCAGAGACCTACGAGCAGTACTTC. As protein: CASSYGGAETYEQYF.

The chain couples TRBV7-6 to TRBJ1-1; maybe TRBD1 (5 bases). The V and J ends lost 2 bases and 1 base respectively, with 11 bases between them. Germline CDR1 reads SGHVS; CDR2 reads FNYEAQ. CDR3 length: 15 residues. The CDR3 bases are TGTGCCAGCAGCTTACAGACAGTCGGGAACACTGAAGCTTTCTTT. It specifies CASSLQTVGNTEAFF.

The gene calls are TRBV7-6 and TRBJ2-2; D possibly corresponds to TRBD1 (5 bases). The germline V gene has CDR1 SGHVS and CDR2 FNYEAQ. The CDR3 sequence is 16 residues long. The V and J ends lost 6 bases and 0 bases respectively, with 14 bases between them. This chain's CDR3 is CASSRRQRPNTGELFF. DNA for the CDR3: TGTGCCAGCAGTCGCCGACAGCGCCCGAACACCGGGGAGCTGTTTTTT.

The rearrangement uses TRBV29-1 and TRBJ2-4; 7 bases fit TRBD2. Germline V lookup: CDR1 SQVTM, CDR2 ANQGSEA. V dropped 4 bases and J dropped 7; count of bases not matched to a gene: 4. The CDR3 has 12 amino acids. The CDR3 spells CSVVGEGNIQYF. CDR3 nucleotides: TGCAGCGTTGTAGGGGAGGGGAACATTCAGTACTTC.

The chain employs TRBV3-1 (or the pseudogene TRBV3-2) and TRBJ2-6, with no clear D. V was shortened by 0 bases and J by 0 bases, with 9 bases between the two germline ends. This CDR3 comprises 17 residues. From germline, CDR1 is LGHDT and CDR2 YNNKEL (reference sequence). CDR3 coding DNA: TGTGCCAGCAGCCAAGATGTGTCGGGCTCTGGGGCCAACGTCCTGACTTTC. Amino acid sequence: CASSQDVSGSGANVLTF.

This clone has more than one count but fewer than ten. This sequence joins TRBV7-8 and TRBJ2-3; the match to TRBD2 covers 13 bases. Losses at the gene ends were 1 base for V and 4 bases for J; bases not matched to a gene: 5. This CDR3 contains 17 residues. Per germline, CDR1 SGHVS and CDR2 FQNEAQ. The CDR3 region has the DNA TGTGCCAGCAGCTTAGGCTTACTAGCGGGGGGGTCAGATACGCAGTATTTT. Residues: CASSLGLLAGGSDTQYF.

In the case of this clone: Germline is not matched at one junction end, which may reflect a read error. This sequence joins TRBV6-2 or TRBV6-3 and TRBJ1-2; TRBD1 aligns across 8 bases. The CDR3 is 13 amino acids. CDR1 and CDR2 (germline): MNHEY, SVGEGT. Here the CDR3 reads CASSYSRTGRLAF. CDR3 nucleotides: TGTGCCAGCAGTTACTCCCGGACAGGGCGCCTTGCCTTC.

This chain joins TRBV9 and TRBJ1-3, with D hard to call. Germline CDR1 is SGDLS and CDR2 is YYNGEE. This CDR3 is 15 amino acids long. Trimming pared 3 bases from V and 5 bases from J, leaving 15 bases between. CDR3 DNA sequence: TGTGCCAGCAGCGACCTCGGCGGTTATAGAAACACCATATATTTT. Its protein product is CASSDLGGYRNTIYF. Combining the CDR3 with reference TRBV9 and TRBJ1-3 gives the whole variable domain DSGVTQTPKHLITATGQRVTLRCSPRSGDLSVYWYQQSLDQGLQFLIQYYNGEERAKGNILERFSAQQFPDLHSELNLSSLELGDSALYFCASSDLGGYRNTIYFGEGSWLTVV.

The chain joins TRBV7-8 to TRBJ2-4; the match to TRBD1 covers 12 bases. V gave up 3 bases and J gave up 0 bases; unmatched junction bases: 15. This CDR3 comprises 21 residues. Germline CDR1 SGHVS, CDR2 FQNEAQ. This CDR3 is CASSFSGTGGWGALAKNIQYF. DNA for the CDR3: TGTGCCAGCAGCTTCTCAGGGACAGGGGGCTGGGGGGCCCTAGCCAAAAACATTCAGTACTTC.